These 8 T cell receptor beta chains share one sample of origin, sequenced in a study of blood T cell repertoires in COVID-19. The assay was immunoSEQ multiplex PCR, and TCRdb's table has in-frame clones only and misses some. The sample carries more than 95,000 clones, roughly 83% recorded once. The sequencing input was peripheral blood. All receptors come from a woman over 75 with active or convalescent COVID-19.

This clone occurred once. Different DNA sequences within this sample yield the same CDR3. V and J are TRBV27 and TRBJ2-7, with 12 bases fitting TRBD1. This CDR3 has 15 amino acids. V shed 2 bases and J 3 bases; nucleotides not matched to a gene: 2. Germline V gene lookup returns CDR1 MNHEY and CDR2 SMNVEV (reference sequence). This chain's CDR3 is CASSLRDRGLYEQYF. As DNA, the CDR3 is TGTGCCAGCAGTTTAAGGGACAGGGGGCTCTACGAGCAGTACTTC.

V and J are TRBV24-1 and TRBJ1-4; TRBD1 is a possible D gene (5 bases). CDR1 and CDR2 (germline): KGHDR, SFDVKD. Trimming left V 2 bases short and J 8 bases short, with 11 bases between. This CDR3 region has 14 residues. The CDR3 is CATSDSGAGEKLFF. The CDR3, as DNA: TGTGCCACCAGTGATTCTGGGGCTGGCGAAAAACTGTTTTTT.

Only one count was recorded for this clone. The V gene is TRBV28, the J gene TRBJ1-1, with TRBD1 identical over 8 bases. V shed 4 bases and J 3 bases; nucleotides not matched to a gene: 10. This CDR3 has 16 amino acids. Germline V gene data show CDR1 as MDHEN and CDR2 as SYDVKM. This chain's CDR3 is CASSSNGQGAHTEAFF. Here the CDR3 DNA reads TGTGCCAGCAGTTCAAACGGGCAGGGGGCGCACACTGAAGCTTTCTTT. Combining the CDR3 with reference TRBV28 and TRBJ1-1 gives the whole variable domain DVKVTQSSRYLVKRTGEKVFLECVQDMDHENMFWYRQDPGLGLRLIYFSYDVKMKEKGDIPEGYSVSREKKERFSLILESASTNQTSMYLCASSSNGQGAHTEAFFGQGTRLTVV.

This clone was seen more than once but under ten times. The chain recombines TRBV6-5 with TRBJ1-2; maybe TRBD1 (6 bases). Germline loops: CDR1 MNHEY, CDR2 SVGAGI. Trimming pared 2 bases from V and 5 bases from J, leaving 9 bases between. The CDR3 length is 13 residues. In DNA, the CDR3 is TGTGCCAGCAGTTACGGGGGCCCTTATGGCTACACCTTC. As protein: CASSYGGPYGYTF.

This CDR3 reads CAWSVTSGGEYF. The CDR3 DNA reads as TGTGCCTGGAGTGTAACTAGCGGGGGGGAGTATTTT. V and J are TRBV30 and TRBJ2-3, with 13 positions matching TRBD2. Germline values: CDR1 GTSNPN, CDR2 SVGIG (reference sequence). CDR3 length equals 12 residues. Trimming removed 0 bases from V and 13 bases from J; junction bases left unmatched: 1.

The CDR3 sequence is CASSDTSTGHWTEAFF. The CDR3 DNA follows: TGTGCCAGCAGTGACACGTCGACAGGGCATTGGACTGAAGCTTTCTTT. The V and J genes are TRBV6-1 and TRBJ1-1; 7 positions agree with TRBD1. From germline, CDR1 is MNHNS and CDR2 SASEGT. V was clipped by 3 bases and J by 5 bases; unmatched bases: 12. CDR3 size: 16 residues.

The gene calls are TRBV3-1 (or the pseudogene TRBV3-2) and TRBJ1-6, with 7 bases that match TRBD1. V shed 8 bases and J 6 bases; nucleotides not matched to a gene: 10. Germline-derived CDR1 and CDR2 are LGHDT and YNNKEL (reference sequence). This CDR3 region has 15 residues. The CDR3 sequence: CASESQGVGNSPLHF. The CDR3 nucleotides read TGTGCCAGCGAATCGCAGGGGGTGGGTAATTCACCCCTCCACTTT.

CDR3 amino acids: CASRSTNVDLGVFHF. The CDR3 region has the DNA TGTGCCAGTAGGTCGACAAATGTGGATTTAGGTGTTTTCCACTTT. This chain uses TRBV19 with TRBJ1-6; the D is unclear. Germline-derived CDR1 and CDR2 are LNHDA and SQIVND (reference sequence). Trimming took off 6 bases at V and 17 bases at J, with 26 bases between the two ends. CDR3 length: 15 amino acids.